This is a list of T cell receptor beta chains from one sample in a study of blood T cell repertoires in COVID-19. Profiled with immunoSEQ multiplex PCR; TCRdb holds only in-frame clones, not every one. The data show 170,000 or so clones, approximately 88% seen once. Sequencing was performed on peripheral blood. The receptor set was obtained from a woman aged 55-70 years with acute or convalescent COVID-19. CDR3s include the opening cysteine and the closing phenylalanine or tryptophan. The order of the fields is V gene, J gene, clone size, D gene, CDR3 DNA, CDR3 protein. The D gene is left open where the match is weak. Only some rows state a clone size, as once, few, many or a class for expanded clones.

TRBV7-2	TRBJ2-5	once	-	TGTGCCAGCAGCTTAGCGACTAGCCAAGAGACCCAGTACTTC	CASSLATSQETQYF
TRBV5-1	TRBJ2-7	-	TRBD1	TGCGCCAGCAGCTCAGGGGGCGCGGACGAGCAGTACTTC	CASSSGGADEQYF
TRBV28	TRBJ1-5	-	-	TGTGCCAGCAGTGCCGGAGGAAGCAATCAGCCCCAGCATTTT	CASSAGGSNQPQHF
TRBV15	TRBJ2-1	-	-	TGTGCCACCAGCAGAGATCGGGCAGGGGTTAGCTCCTACAATGAGCAGTTCTTC	CATSRDRAGVSSYNEQFF
TRBV2	TRBJ1-6	once	-	TGTGCCAGCAGGACTACAGGGTTAGGGAGTTCACCCCCCCACTTT	CASRTTGLGSSPPHF
TRBV7-9	TRBJ1-1	-	TRBD1	TGTGCGGGGACAGGGCAGGTGCTTAACACTGAAGCTTTCTTT	CAGTGQVLNTEAFF
TRBV5-1	TRBJ2-1	once	-	TGCGCCAGCAGCACTGACGGGTACAATGAGCAGTTCTTC	CASSTDGYNEQFF
TRBV2	TRBJ1-1	-	TRBD1	TGTGCCAGCAGCCGACAGGGGGCGCTTACTGAAGCTTTCTTT	CASSRQGALTEAFF
TRBV28	TRBJ1-4	-	-	TGTGCCAGCAGTTTAGGGCAGTTTGCAACTAATGAAAAACTGTTTTTT	CASSLGQFATNEKLFF
TRBV5-6	TRBJ2-7	-	-	TGTGCCAGCAGCCTGGACAGATACGAGCAGTACTTC	CASSLDRYEQYF
TRBV10-1	TRBJ1-2	-	TRBD1	TGCGCTATCGAGACAGGGTACGGCTACACCTTC	CAIETGYGYTF
TRBV4-3	TRBJ1-2	-	-	TGCGCCAGCAGCCAAGATAGGAGAAATCCCTATGGCTACACCTTC	CASSQDRRNPYGYTF
TRBV7-3	TRBJ2-5	-	TRBD1	TGTGCCAGCAGCATATCCGGGACAGGAAAAGAGACCCAGTACTTC	CASSISGTGKETQYF
TRBV19	TRBJ2-1	-	-	TGTGCCAGTAAACCCGGGAACAATGAGCAGTTCTTC	CASKPGNNEQFF
TRBV5-4	TRBJ2-2	-	TRBD2	TGTGCCAGCAGCTTGGCCCCCCTAGCGGGGGGCACCGGGGAGCTGTTTTTT	CASSLAPLAGGTGELFF
TRBV9	TRBJ2-5	few	TRBD2	TGTGCCAGCAGCGCTTCTCTACTAGCGGGTCAAGAGACCCAGTACTTC	CASSASLLAGQETQYF
TRBV5-1	TRBJ1-1	-	TRBD1	TGCGCCAGCAGCCCGCCCGGGACAGGGAAGAACACTGAAGCTTTCTTT	CASSPPGTGKNTEAFF
TRBV6-5	TRBJ1-1	-	TRBD1	TGTGCCAGCAGGGTCGGGACAGGGGGAGAAACTGAAGCTTTCTTT	CASRVGTGGETEAFF